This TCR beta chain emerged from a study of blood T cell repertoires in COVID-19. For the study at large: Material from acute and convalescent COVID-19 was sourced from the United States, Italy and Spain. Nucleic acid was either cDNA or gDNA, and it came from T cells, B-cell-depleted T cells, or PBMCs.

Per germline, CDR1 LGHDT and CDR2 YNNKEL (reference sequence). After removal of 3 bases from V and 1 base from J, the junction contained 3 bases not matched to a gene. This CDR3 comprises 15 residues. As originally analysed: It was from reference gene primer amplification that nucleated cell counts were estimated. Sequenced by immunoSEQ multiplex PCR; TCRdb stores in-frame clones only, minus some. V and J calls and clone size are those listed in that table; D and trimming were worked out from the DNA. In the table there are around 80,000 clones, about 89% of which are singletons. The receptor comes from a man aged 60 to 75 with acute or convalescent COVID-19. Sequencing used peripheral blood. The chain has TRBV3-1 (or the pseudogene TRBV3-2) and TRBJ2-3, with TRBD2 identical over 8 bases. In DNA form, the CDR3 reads TGTGCCAGCAGCCAGCCGCGGGGGGGCACAGATACGCAGTATTTT. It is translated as CASSQPRGGTDTQYF.